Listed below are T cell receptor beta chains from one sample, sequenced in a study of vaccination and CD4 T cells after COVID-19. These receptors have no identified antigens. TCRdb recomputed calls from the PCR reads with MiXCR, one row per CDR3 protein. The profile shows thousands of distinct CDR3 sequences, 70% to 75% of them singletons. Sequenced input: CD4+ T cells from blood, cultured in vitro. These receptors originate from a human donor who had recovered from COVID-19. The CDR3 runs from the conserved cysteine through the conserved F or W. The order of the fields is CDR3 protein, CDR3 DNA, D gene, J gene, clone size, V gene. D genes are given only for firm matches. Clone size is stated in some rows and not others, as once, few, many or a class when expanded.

CSARGPAGGDQPQHF TGCAGTGCTAGAGGCCCCGCGGGGGGGGATCAGCCCCAGCATTTT . TRBJ1-5 . TRBV20-1
CASSFRELDTQYF TGTGCCAGCAGTTTTCGAGAGCTAGATACGCAGTATTTT . TRBJ2-3 once TRBV12-3/TRBV12-4
CASTAGEFYEQYF TGTGCCAGCACAGCGGGAGAGTTCTACGAGCAGTACTTC TRBD2 TRBJ2-7 . TRBV2
CASSPMGGEFGPQHF TGTGCCAGCAGCCCAATGGGCGGGGAATTTGGGCCCCAGCATTTT . TRBJ1-5 large TRBV11-2
CASRGYREAFF TGTGCCAGTAGGGGCTACAGGGAAGCTTTCTTT . TRBJ1-1 . TRBV19
CASSLGGQKADTQYF TGTGCCAGCAGCTTAGGGGGACAGAAGGCAGATACGCAGTATTTT TRBD1 TRBJ2-3 . TRBV7-2
CSALRREGGNQPQHF TGCAGTGCCTTGAGGAGGGAGGGCGGGAATCAGCCCCAGCATTTT . TRBJ1-5 large TRBV20-1
CSAHMGGQGLYGYTF TGCAGTGCTCACATGGGGGGACAGGGTCTTTATGGCTACACCTTC TRBD1 TRBJ1-2 . TRBV20-1
CASSLPGRNSPLHF TGTGCCAGCAGCTTACCAGGGCGAAATTCACCCCTCCACTTT . TRBJ1-6 few TRBV7-2
CASSGDSTYEQYF TGCGCCAGCAGCGGGGATAGCACCTACGAGCAGTACTTC . TRBJ2-7 . TRBV5-1
CASSWTDRGRGYTF TGTGCCAGCAGCTGGACGGACAGGGGTCGAGGCTACACCTTC TRBD1 TRBJ1-2 . TRBV7-9
CATSRDFVDTQYF TGTGCCACCAGCAGAGACTTTGTAGATACGCAGTATTTT . TRBJ2-3 few TRBV15
CSARSLGGTAYEQYF TGCAGTGCTAGGTCCCTTGGAGGGACAGCTTACGAGCAGTACTTC . TRBJ2-7 . TRBV20-1
CASSVWGRERTEAFF TGTGCCAGCAGTGTATGGGGACGGGAGCGCACTGAAGCTTTCTTT . TRBJ1-1 . TRBV2
CASSLWGRNTEAFF TGTGCCAGCAGCTTATGGGGTAGGAACACTGAAGCTTTCTTT . TRBJ1-1 . TRBV7-2
CASSRLGENTGELFF TGCGCCAGCAGCCGGCTGGGGGAGAACACCGGGGAGCTGTTTTTT . TRBJ2-2 . TRBV5-1
CSARGDGNTEAFF TGCAGTGCTAGAGGGGACGGGAACACTGAAGCTTTCTTT . TRBJ1-1 . TRBV20-1
CASSQRQGDQPQHF TGCGCCAGCAGCCAAAGACAGGGGGACCAGCCCCAGCATTTT TRBD1 TRBJ1-5 . TRBV4-1
CSALDTEAFF TGCAGTGCCCTAGACACTGAAGCTTTCTTT . TRBJ1-1 . TRBV20-1
CASSSGAFNEQFF TGTGCCAGCAGCTCCGGGGCCTTCAATGAGCAGTTCTTC . TRBJ2-1 . TRBV7-2
CSARLTSAQETQYF TGCAGTGCTAGGCTAACTAGCGCCCAAGAGACCCAGTACTTC TRBD2 TRBJ2-5 once TRBV20-1
CASSSDIFGEAFF TGTGCCAGCAGTTCGGACATTTTTGGTGAAGCTTTCTTT . TRBJ1-1 few TRBV6-5
CATRKGGRPTEAFF TGTGCCACCAGAAAGGGGGGAAGACCCACTGAAGCTTTCTTT . TRBJ1-1 . TRBV15
CSANGRNLYGYTF TGCAGTGCTAACGGTCGCAACCTCTATGGCTACACCTTC . TRBJ1-2 once TRBV20-1
CASSLAGVADNEQFF TGTGCCAGCAGCCTAGCGGGAGTAGCTGACAATGAGCAGTTCTTC TRBD2 TRBJ2-1 . TRBV7-3
CASSVAGRDNYGYTF TGTGCCAGCAGCGTAGCTGGGCGAGATAACTATGGCTACACCTTC . TRBJ1-2 few TRBV9
CASSTAPTGAGYTF TGTGCCAGTAGTACGGCTCCGACAGGGGCCGGCTACACCTTC TRBD1 TRBJ1-2 . TRBV19
CASSTGLLGRETQYF TGTGCCAGCAGCACGGGACTCCTGGGGCGGGAGACCCAGTACTTC . TRBJ2-5 . TRBV28
CASSSSLAARFYEQYF TGTGCCAGCAGTTCATCACTAGCGGCACGATTCTACGAGCAGTACTTC TRBD2 TRBJ2-7 . TRBV6-2/TRBV6-3
CASSSDSSSGNTIYF TGTGCCAGCAGCTCCGACAGCTCCTCTGGAAACACCATATATTTT . TRBJ1-3 . TRBV7-9
CSARPGLDNQPQHF TGCAGTGCTAGACCGGGGCTGGACAATCAGCCCCAGCATTTT . TRBJ1-5 hyperexpanded TRBV20-1
CASSPGQSNYEQYF TGTGCCAGCAGTCCGGGACAGTCGAACTACGAGCAGTACTTC TRBD1 TRBJ2-7 few TRBV6-1
CASSLGAVALHF TGTGCCAGCAGTCTCGGGGCGGTGGCCCTCCACTTT . TRBJ1-6 . TRBV4-2
CATSRDLGRGGGGITDTQYF TGTGCCACCAGCAGAGATCTCGGGCGGGGGGGAGGGGGGATCACAGATACGCAGTATTTT TRBD2 TRBJ2-3 . TRBV15
CASSYLSGRSSYEQYF TGTGCCAGCAGTTACCTTAGCGGGCGAAGCTCCTACGAGCAGTACTTC TRBD2 TRBJ2-7 . TRBV6-5
CSATLGTGDNSPLHF TGCAGTGCTACCCTCGGGACAGGCGATAATTCACCCCTCCACTTT TRBD1 TRBJ1-6 . TRBV20-1
CSARDPLAGTDTQYF TGCAGTGCTAGAGATCCCCTAGCGGGCACAGATACGCAGTATTTT TRBD2 TRBJ2-3 . TRBV20-1
CASSPWARGAPLHF TGTGCCAGTAGTCCCTGGGCCAGGGGGGCACCCCTCCACTTT TRBD1 TRBJ1-6 . TRBV19
CASSYSQGARTEAFF TGTGCCAGCAGTTACTCACAGGGGGCGCGCACTGAAGCTTTCTTT TRBD1 TRBJ1-1 . TRBV6-5
CATSRLDRGVVSNQPQHF TGTGCCACCAGCAGATTGGACAGGGGTGTCGTAAGCAATCAGCCCCAGCATTTT TRBD1 TRBJ1-5 . TRBV15
CAISEVGNQPQHF TGTGCCATCAGTGAGGTGGGCAATCAGCCCCAGCATTTT . TRBJ1-5 . TRBV6-1
CASSPLDRGAHQPQHF TGTGCCAGCAGTCCACTGGACAGGGGGGCCCATCAGCCCCAGCATTTT TRBD1 TRBJ1-5 large TRBV27
CSATSGTRSVNIQYF TGCAGTGCTACGTCCGGGACTAGATCGGTGAACATTCAGTACTTC TRBD2 TRBJ2-4 . TRBV20-1
CASHQDNQNSPLHF TGTGCCTCTCACCAGGACAACCAGAATTCACCCCTCCACTTT . TRBJ1-6 . TRBV6-1
CATSRDWGSSREKLFF TGTGCCACCAGCAGAGATTGGGGGAGCTCCCGTGAAAAACTGTTTTTT . TRBJ1-4 once TRBV15
CSARAGTIYGYTF TGCAGTGCTAGAGCTGGGACGATATATGGCTACACCTTC . TRBJ1-2 . TRBV20-1
CATSPDGNYGYTF TGTGCCACCAGCCCGGACGGTAACTATGGCTACACCTTC . TRBJ1-2 . TRBV24-1
CSANPLAGYRTDTQYF TGCAGTGCCAACCCCCTAGCGGGGTATAGGACAGATACGCAGTATTTT TRBD2 TRBJ2-3 once TRBV20-1
CASSQGVGRGGGTDTQYF TGTGCCAGCTCCCAAGGGGTCGGGAGAGGGGGTGGGACAGATACGCAGTATTTT . TRBJ2-3 . TRBV12-3/TRBV12-4
CASSLASRVNGYTF TGTGCCAGCAGCCTCGCGTCGAGGGTGAATGGCTACACCTTC . TRBJ1-2 medium-sized TRBV6-2/TRBV6-3
CASSPLGQNTDTQYF TGTGCCAGCAGTCCATTAGGACAGAACACAGATACGCAGTATTTT . TRBJ2-3 few TRBV6-1
CASSPRGGWDIQYF TGCGCCAGCAGCCCGAGAGGGGGTTGGGACATTCAGTACTTC . TRBJ2-4 once TRBV7-2
CASSLAWGRGAEAFF TGTGCCAGCAGCTTAGCGTGGGGGCGCGGAGCTGAAGCTTTCTTT . TRBJ1-1 . TRBV7-2
CATSESGRQAFF TGTGCCACCAGTGAGTCAGGCAGGCAAGCTTTCTTT . TRBJ1-1 few TRBV24-1